This entry lists 11 T cell receptor beta chains sequenced from one sample in a study of blood T cell repertoires in COVID-19. Assay used: immunoSEQ multiplex PCR; TCRdb lists only in-frame clones, some missing. Here the sample spans 310,000 or so clones, 70% to 90% being singletons. Sample: peripheral blood. All receptors come from a woman in her forties or fifties with active or convalescent COVID-19.

The rearrangement joins TRBV9 to TRBJ1-4; tentatively, D is TRBD1 (5 bases). Germline loops: CDR1 SGDLS, CDR2 YYNGEE. The CDR3 loop spans 16 amino acids. Trimming left V 4 bases short and J 0 bases short, with 13 bases between. This CDR3 is CASSTRAGTTNEKLFF. CDR3 DNA sequence: TGTGCCAGCAGCACCCGAGCAGGGACAACTAATGAAAAACTGTTTTTT.

The chain carries TRBV28 and TRBJ2-6; tentatively, D is TRBD1 (6 bases). The V end lost 4 bases, the J end lost 0 bases, and 19 bases lay between the germline ends. The germline V gene has CDR1 MDHEN and CDR2 SYDVKM. This CDR3 is built from 19 residues. CDR3 DNA: TGTGCCAGCAGTTCAACGGTTTCGAGAGGGGGCTCTGGGGCCAACGTCCTGACTTTC. Amino acid sequence: CASSSTVSRGGSGANVLTF.

The chain couples TRBV12-3 or TRBV12-4 to TRBJ1-2, with 7 bases aligning to TRBD1. The CDR3 runs 13 residues. The V gene end was trimmed by 6 bases and the J gene end by 6 bases; junction bases not matched to a gene: 7. The CDR3 loop reads CASSLLDRDGYTF. The CDR3 coding sequence is TGTGCCAGCAGCTTGTTAGACAGGGATGGCTACACCTTC.

The chain carries TRBV19 and TRBJ1-2; 9 bases are shared with TRBD1. This CDR3 spans 15 amino acids. V lost 7 bases to trimming and J lost 5 bases; unmatched junction nucleotides: 11. CDR1 and CDR2 from the germline V gene are LNHDA and SQIVND (reference sequence). As DNA, the CDR3 is TGTGCCAGTAACCAAGGACAGGGGCTCTTATATGGCTACACCTTC. Protein product: CASNQGQGLLYGYTF.

This clone was picked up one time. This chain links TRBV28 with TRBJ2-3; 8 nucleotides align to TRBD1. The germline gives CDR1 MDHEN, CDR2 SYDVKM. V gave up 7 bases and J gave up 1 base; unmatched junction bases: 10. This CDR3 region has 16 residues. The CDR3, as DNA: TGTGCCAGCATTTCCTCGACAGGGGCCGGCACAGATACGCAGTATTTT. This codes for CASISSTGAGTDTQYF.

The CDR3 nucleotides read TGCGCCAGCAGCCAACCGGGACAGGGGACAGATACGCAGTATTTT. Its protein product is CASSQPGQGTDTQYF. The chain recombines TRBV4-1 with TRBJ2-3; 10 positions match TRBD1. Germline trimming cut 2 bases from V and 3 bases from J; bases unmatched to any gene: 2. Germline CDR1 MGHRA, CDR2 YSYEKL. The CDR3 runs 15 residues.

The chain carries TRBV2 and TRBJ1-4; D is uncertain. The germline CDR1 and CDR2 sequences are SNHLY and FYNNEI. Trimming removed 6 bases from V and 3 bases from J, with 11 bases in between. This CDR3 has 14 residues. For the CDR3, the DNA is TGTGCCAGCAGGGTTTCGGGTGCTAATGAAAAACTGTTTTTT. This codes for CASRVSGANEKLFF. The complete variable domain, with remaining parts taken from reference TRBV2 and TRBJ1-4, reads EPEVTQTPSHQVTQMGQEVILRCVPISNHLYFYWYRQILGQKVEFLVSFYNNEISEKSEIFDDQFSVERPDGSNFTLKIRSTKLEDSAMYFCASRVSGANEKLFFGSGTQLSVL.

The rearrangement joins TRBV7-2 to TRBJ2-5; 11 nucleotides match TRBD2. The CDR3 contains 15 residues. Germline V lookup: CDR1 SGHTA, CDR2 FQGNSA. The V gene end was trimmed by 4 bases and the J gene end by 5 bases; junction bases not matched to a gene: 6. CDR3 sequence: CASSYSGGARETQYF. The CDR3 nucleotides are TGTGCCAGCAGCTATAGCGGGGGGGCCCGGGAGACCCAGTACTTC.

The chain couples TRBV7-8 to TRBJ1-2, with 7 nucleotides matching TRBD1. Germline V gene sequence: CDR1 SGHVS, CDR2 FQNEAQ. This CDR3 is built from 16 residues. J lost 5 bases, V lost 6 bases, and 15 bases had no gene match. CDR3 protein: CASSLRGQTRGYGYTF. CDR3 coding DNA: TGTGCCAGCAGTCTTAGGGGACAGACCCGGGGGTATGGCTACACCTTC.

This clone occurred once. V usage is TRBV24-1 and J usage is TRBJ2-3; a possible D gene is TRBD2 (5 bases). The CDR3 is made up of 14 amino acids. Trimming cost V 3 bases and J 4 bases, with 10 bases left between them. Germline V gene lookup returns CDR1 KGHDR and CDR2 SFDVKD. CDR3 amino acids: CATSDEGSADTQYF. The CDR3 bases are TGTGCCACCAGTGATGAGGGATCTGCAGATACGCAGTATTTT.

This chain connects TRBV16 to TRBJ2-7; 8 bases agree with TRBD2. This CDR3 is 18 amino acids long. V was clipped by 2 bases and J by 0 bases; unmatched bases: 12. Germline V gene sequence: CDR1 KGHSY, CDR2 FQNENV. For the CDR3, the DNA is TGTGCCAGCAGCCAAACTGAACCCGGGGGGGTGCTCTCCTACGAGCAGTACTTC. It translates to CASSQTEPGGVLSYEQYF.